Listed here are 17 T cell receptor beta chains from one sample, sequenced in a study of T cell changes during pregnancy in multiple sclerosis (dated by TCRdb to the late 2010s). The receptor library was made with the immunoSEQ multiplex PCR assay. TCRdb limited this immuneACCESS table to in-frame rearrangements with V and J called. A share of clones is missing; checked studies link under half to unresolved V genes, and the rest is unexplained. Within this sample are approximately 50,000 clones, with approximately 95% of them counted one time only. The biggest ten clones account for around 0.3% of the sample. Source: CD4+ T cells from peripheral blood mononuclear cells, taken in the third trimester of pregnancy. Receptors originate from a female donor with multiple sclerosis, enrolled in a pregnancy study.

This clone was picked up a small number of times. V gene TRBV25-1 combines with J gene TRBJ1-3; TRBD1 might be the D (5 bases). From germline, CDR1 is MGHDK and CDR2 SYGVNS. This CDR3 spans 12 amino acids. Trimming cost V 8 bases and J 7 bases, with 12 bases left between them. CDR3 amino acids: CASGDYRNTIYF. Here the CDR3 DNA reads TGTGCCAGCGGGGACTATCGGAACACCATATATTTT.

This chain joins TRBV9 and TRBJ2-5; 10 positions match TRBD1. Germline V gene lookup returns CDR1 SGDLS and CDR2 YYNGEE. The CDR3 is made up of 14 amino acids. J was trimmed by 5 bases and V by 4 bases; bases with no gene match: 5. The CDR3 here is CASSPGQGFETQYF. The CDR3 region has the DNA TGTGCCAGCAGCCCGGGACAGGGGTTCGAGACCCAGTACTTC.

CDR3 loop: CSVAGRGTDTQYF. CDR3 coding DNA: TGCAGCGTTGCGGGTCGCGGCACAGATACGCAGTATTTT. This chain uses TRBV29-1 with TRBJ2-3; D is unresolved. Germline V CDR1 and CDR2: SQVTM, ANQGSEA. CDR3 length: 13 residues. V lost 4 bases, J lost 1 base, and 9 bases lay in between.

This rearrangement joins TRBV5-1 to TRBJ2-1; 14 bases align to TRBD2. Trimming cost V 2 bases and J 9 bases; bases outside gene matches: 10. This CDR3 has 17 residues. Germline CDR1 reads SGHRS; CDR2 reads YFSETQ. CDR3 residues: CASSFAPGLAGALEQFF. The CDR3 region has the DNA TGCGCCAGCAGCTTCGCCCCGGGACTAGCGGGAGCTCTTGAGCAGTTCTTC.

V and J are TRBV10-3 and TRBJ2-1, with 10 nucleotides matching TRBD2. V trimming: 7 bases; J trimming: 3 bases; junction bases outside the gene matches: 9. This CDR3 has 16 amino acids. Germline CDR1 and CDR2: ENHRY and SYGVKD. CDR3 residues: CAINQVAGGGYNEQFF. The CDR3 nucleotides read TGTGCCATCAACCAAGTAGCGGGGGGCGGCTACAATGAGCAGTTCTTC.

The gene calls are TRBV5-6 and TRBJ2-5, with D possibly TRBD2 on 6 matching bases. From germline, CDR1 is SGHDT and CDR2 YYEEEE. The V end lost 2 bases, the J end lost 1 base, and 15 bases lay between the germline ends. This CDR3 is built from 16 residues. The CDR3, as DNA: TGTGCCAGCAGCTTCTTTGGGGCGGGGACCCAAGAGACCCAGTACTTC. Its protein is CASSFFGAGTQETQYF.

This clone was seen once. The chain recombines TRBV28 with TRBJ1-2; 9 bases fit TRBD1. The CDR3 has 14 amino acids. Looked up from germline, CDR1 is MDHEN and CDR2 is SYDVKM. Trimming cost V 6 bases and J 4 bases; bases outside gene matches: 6. The CDR3 is CASSTTGGLYGYTF. For the CDR3, the DNA is TGTGCCAGCAGCACAACAGGGGGCCTCTATGGCTACACCTTC.

The chain couples TRBV4-2 to TRBJ2-7, with D possibly TRBD2 on 6 matching bases. Trimming left V 6 bases short and J 4 bases short, with 13 bases between. Per the germline V gene, CDR1 is LGHNA and CDR2 is YNFKEQ. CDR3 length equals 13 residues. The CDR3 spells CASRGTGDYEQYF. CDR3 DNA: TGTGCCAGCAGGGGCACGGGGGATTACGAGCAGTACTTC.

This chain joins TRBV6-5 and TRBJ2-7; the D gene is possibly TRBD1 (6 bases). From germline, CDR1 is MNHEY and CDR2 SVGAGI. V lost 4 bases and J lost 2, with 15 bases in between. The CDR3 runs to 15 residues. The CDR3 nucleotides read TGTGCCAGCAGTTCCATGACAGGTAATCCCTACGAGCAGTACTTC. It codes for CASSSMTGNPYEQYF.

V is TRBV29-1 and J is TRBJ2-3, with TRBD2 identical over 9 bases. Germline lookup yields CDR1 SQVTM and CDR2 ANQGSEA. The CDR3 has 15 residues. J lost 6 bases, V lost 7 bases, and 14 bases had no gene match. The CDR3 nucleotides read TGCAGCGGGCGACTAGCGGACTACCACAGGGATACGCAGTATTTT. Protein product: CSGRLADYHRDTQYF.

The chain uses TRBV13 and TRBJ1-3, with 10 bases fitting TRBD1. Trimming cost V 3 bases and J 1 base; bases outside gene matches: 9. The length of the CDR3 is 18 residues. The germline CDR1 and CDR2 sequences are PRHDT and FYEKMQ (reference sequence). The CDR3 DNA follows: TGTGCCAGCAGCTTTCTGTCTGACAGGGGGCATTCTGGAAACACCATATATTTT. Translated: CASSFLSDRGHSGNTIYF.

V and J are TRBV7-2 and TRBJ2-7; 9 nucleotides agree with TRBD1. This CDR3 comprises 13 residues. Germline V gene data show CDR1 as SGHTA and CDR2 as FQGNSA. With V trimmed by 8 bases and J by 4 bases, 6 bases remained unmatched. The chain's CDR3 is CASGTGNSYEQYF. CDR3 DNA: TGTGCCAGCGGGACAGGGAATAGTTACGAGCAGTACTTC.

The chain joins TRBV5-4 to TRBJ1-2; 7 bases match TRBD1. Germline V gene sequence: CDR1 SGHNT, CDR2 YYREEE (reference sequence). V gave up 1 base and J gave up 7 bases; unmatched junction bases: 4. This CDR3 contains 13 residues. CDR3 sequence: CASSLPTGSGYTF. DNA for the CDR3: TGTGCCAGCAGCTTGCCGACAGGGTCTGGCTACACCTTC.

The chain couples TRBV7-9 to TRBJ1-2; weak D call: TRBD1 (5 bases). The V gene's germline CDR1 is SEHNR and CDR2 FQNEAQ (reference sequence). The CDR3 totals 15 residues. The V end lost 2 bases, the J end lost 0 bases, and 10 bases lay between the germline ends. In DNA form, the CDR3 reads TGTGCCAGCAGCTTAAAGGGGAACGCTAACTATGGCTACACCTTC. Protein: CASSLKGNANYGYTF.

V is TRBV30 and J is TRBJ2-3; D is ambiguous. This CDR3 is 12 amino acids long. CDR1 is GTSNPN, CDR2 SVGIG, per germline (reference sequence). V dropped 0 bases and J dropped 8 bases, with 9 bases sitting between them. CDR3 DNA: TGTGCCTGGAGTGTCCGTAGCTTTACGCAGTATTTT. It encodes CAWSVRSFTQYF. The entire variable domain, with the rest obtained from reference TRBV30 and TRBJ2-3, is as follows: SQTIHQWPATLVQPVGSPLSLECTVEGTSNPNLYWYRQAAGRGLQLLFYSVGIGQISSEVPQNLSASRPQDRQFILSSKKLLLSDSGFYLCAWSVRSFTQYFGPGTRLTVL.

A remark on this clone: A read error may produce the germline difference seen at one junction end. V and J are TRBV7-7 and TRBJ2-1, with D perhaps matching TRBD1 (6 bases). The CDR3 is 14 residues long. Germline V gives CDR1 SSHAT, CDR2 FNYEAQ (reference sequence). The CDR3 DNA reads as TGTGCTAGCAGCCAAGCTACAGGGTCGAGTGAGCAGTTCTTC. This sequence encodes CASSQATGSSEQFF.

V usage is TRBV21-1 and J usage is TRBJ2-1; the table's D call of TRBD2 was not tested on the DNA. TRBV21-1 is a documented pseudogene. This CDR3 is built from 9 residues. The CDR3 sequence: CASSKSRFF. CDR3 DNA: TGTGCCAGCAGCAAAAGCCGGTTCTTC.